This T cell receptor (beta chain) derives from a study of T cell responses to AZD1222 COVID-19 vaccine. Study-wide points: Spike-specific TCR breadth and depth both grew after two AZD1222 doses. Regions 160-218 and 743-854 held dominance among vaccine-associated CD4 TCRs, which spanned spike. Unmutated variant regions are reportedly the target of nearly half of TCRs that are spike-specific. Repertoires in all cases were sampled only once the peak T cell response had passed.

Data came from immunoSEQ multiplex PCR; TCRdb stores just in-frame clones and leaves some out. The sample has 84,000 or so clones; around nine tenths are singletons. The junction had 7 bases not matched to a gene; V was cut back by 5 bases and J by 8 bases. In germline, CDR1 is MNHEY, CDR2 SMNVEV (reference sequence). This CDR3 comprises 14 residues. About this clone itself: The antigen is unknown.

J is TRBJ1-4 and V is TRBV27, with 8 positions matching TRBD1. This clonotype was sampled from an adult in good health. This material consisted of peripheral blood, taken on day 0 of MenACWY control vaccination. This chain's CDR3 is CASSRQGLEEKLFF. In DNA form, the CDR3 reads TGTGCCAGCAGTCGACAGGGGTTAGAGGAAAAACTGTTTTTT.